This T cell receptor (beta chain) was captured by sequencing in a study of blood T cell repertoires in COVID-19. Generated by immunoSEQ multiplex PCR, the TCRdb table keeps only in-frame clones and is missing some. The sample consists of approximately 120,000 clones, roughly 76% of them appearing once. Germline-derived CDR1 and CDR2 are SEHNR and FQNEAQ (reference sequence). CDR3 size: 15 residues. Trimming cost V 4 bases and J 3 bases; bases outside gene matches: 9. The TCR originated in a human donor in a cohort sampled during active COVID-19. The sequencing input was peripheral blood. The chain uses TRBV7-9 and TRBJ2-7, with TRBD1 matching over 7 bases. CDR3 residues: CASSSHTGQIYEQYF. The CDR3 coding sequence is TGTGCCAGCAGCTCCCACACGGGACAGATCTACGAGCAGTACTTC.